These T cell receptor beta chains were read from a single sample in a study of blood T cell repertoires in COVID-19. Produced via immunoSEQ multiplex PCR; TCRdb's table is partial and in-frame only. Among hundreds of thousands of clones listed, over 75% were seen once. The sequencing input was PBMCs or T cells enriched from blood (not recorded which). Receptors were obtained from a man aged 18 to 35 who had recovered from COVID-19. CDR3s include the opening cysteine and the closing phenylalanine or tryptophan. Fields, in order: D gene, clone size, J gene, V gene, CDR3 DNA, CDR3 protein. D genes are given only for firm matches. Not every row has a clone size; where given, it reads once, few, many or a size class.

d_call: .; clone_size: .; j_call: TRBJ1-3; v_call: TRBV27; cdr3_nt: TGTGCCAGCAGTTTATCCCGACAGACTGGAAACACCATATATTTT; cdr3_aa: CASSLSRQTGNTIYF
d_call: TRBD1; clone_size: .; j_call: TRBJ1-1; v_call: TRBV2; cdr3_nt: TGTGCCAGCAGAGGACAGGTCGGCACTGAAGCTTTCTTT; cdr3_aa: CASRGQVGTEAFF
d_call: TRBD1; clone_size: few; j_call: TRBJ1-1; v_call: TRBV7-9; cdr3_nt: TGTGCCAGCAGCAGGGGACAGGAGACTGAAGCTTTCTTT; cdr3_aa: CASSRGQETEAFF
d_call: .; clone_size: .; j_call: TRBJ1-2; v_call: TRBV28; cdr3_nt: TGTGCCAGCAGTCCGCAGGGCGGCTACACCTTC; cdr3_aa: CASSPQGGYTF
d_call: TRBD2; clone_size: .; j_call: TRBJ2-1; v_call: TRBV7-9; cdr3_nt: TGTGCCAGCAGCTTCGGATTCAATAGCGGGAGGGAGCAGTTCTTC; cdr3_aa: CASSFGFNSGREQFF
d_call: TRBD1; clone_size: .; j_call: TRBJ1-1; v_call: TRBV18; cdr3_nt: TGTGCCAGCTCTCGACAGGGTGAAGCTTTCTTT; cdr3_aa: CASSRQGEAFF
d_call: .; clone_size: .; j_call: TRBJ2-1; v_call: TRBV6-2/TRBV6-3; cdr3_nt: TGTGCCAGCAGTTACGACGGGAGTAAATTGAATGAGCAGTTCTTC; cdr3_aa: CASSYDGSKLNEQFF
d_call: TRBD2; clone_size: .; j_call: TRBJ2-3; v_call: TRBV28; cdr3_nt: TGTGCCAGCCTCCCAGCCAGCGGGAGTTCGACAGATACGCAGTATTTT; cdr3_aa: CASLPASGSSTDTQYF
d_call: .; clone_size: .; j_call: TRBJ1-1; v_call: TRBV5-6; cdr3_nt: TGTGCCAGCAGCTTGCGCGGGGAACTTGAAGCTTTCTTT; cdr3_aa: CASSLRGELEAFF
d_call: TRBD1; clone_size: once; j_call: TRBJ1-6; v_call: TRBV24-1; cdr3_nt: TGTGCCAGCCCGGGACAGGGACAATCACCCCTCCACTTT; cdr3_aa: CASPGQGQSPLHF
d_call: TRBD2; clone_size: .; j_call: TRBJ2-3; v_call: TRBV2; cdr3_nt: TGTGCCAGCAGTGAAGCGCTTAGCGGGAGAATATTCACAGATACGCAGTATTTT; cdr3_aa: CASSEALSGRIFTDTQYF
d_call: TRBD2; clone_size: .; j_call: TRBJ2-2; v_call: TRBV27; cdr3_nt: TGTGCCAGCAGTCTCGACCGTCCCCTAGCGGGAGCAGGCACCGGGGAGCTGTTTTTT; cdr3_aa: CASSLDRPLAGAGTGELFF
d_call: TRBD1; clone_size: .; j_call: TRBJ1-2; v_call: TRBV6-5; cdr3_nt: TGTGCCAGCAGCTGGACAGGGGAAACTGGCTACACCTTC; cdr3_aa: CASSWTGETGYTF
d_call: .; clone_size: .; j_call: TRBJ2-7; v_call: TRBV20-1; cdr3_nt: TGCAGTGCTAGATTGGGCCACGAGCAGTACTTC; cdr3_aa: CSARLGHEQYF
d_call: .; clone_size: .; j_call: TRBJ2-7; v_call: TRBV4-2; cdr3_nt: TGTGCCAGCAGCCAAGATACAGGGTGGGGCGAGCAGTACTTC; cdr3_aa: CASSQDTGWGEQYF
d_call: TRBD1; clone_size: .; j_call: TRBJ2-2; v_call: TRBV7-2; cdr3_nt: TGTGCCAGCAGCTGGAGGACAGGGGGCTTAGTCACCGGGGAGCTGTTTTTT; cdr3_aa: CASSWRTGGLVTGELFF
d_call: TRBD2; clone_size: .; j_call: TRBJ2-5; v_call: TRBV5-1; cdr3_nt: TGCGCCAGCAGCTTCTTTGGGGGGGTGGAGTACCAAGAGACCCAGTACTTC; cdr3_aa: CASSFFGGVEYQETQYF
d_call: TRBD1; clone_size: .; j_call: TRBJ1-1; v_call: TRBV19; cdr3_nt: TGTGCCAGTACAGGGGGCTCGTTCGTTGAAGCTTTCTTT; cdr3_aa: CASTGGSFVEAFF
d_call: .; clone_size: .; j_call: TRBJ2-1; v_call: TRBV11-2; cdr3_nt: TGTGCCAGCAGCCAGGTGGTTAGCTACAATGAGCAGTTCTTC; cdr3_aa: CASSQVVSYNEQFF
d_call: .; clone_size: .; j_call: TRBJ2-1; v_call: TRBV4-1; cdr3_nt: TGCGCCAGCAGCCAAGTGACTAGCTCCTACAATGAGCAGTTCTTC; cdr3_aa: CASSQVTSSYNEQFF
d_call: .; clone_size: .; j_call: TRBJ1-2; v_call: TRBV28; cdr3_nt: TGTGCCAGCAGTTTGACAGGAGGTAACGGCTACACCTTC; cdr3_aa: CASSLTGGNGYTF
d_call: .; clone_size: .; j_call: TRBJ1-2; v_call: TRBV2; cdr3_nt: TGTGCCAGCACTTACCGGGTCCTGGATGGCTACACCTTC; cdr3_aa: CASTYRVLDGYTF
d_call: .; clone_size: .; j_call: TRBJ2-7; v_call: TRBV30; cdr3_nt: TGTGCCTGGAGCGCAGGGGTCGAGCAGTACTTC; cdr3_aa: CAWSAGVEQYF
d_call: TRBD2; clone_size: .; j_call: TRBJ2-1; v_call: TRBV6-5; cdr3_nt: TGTGCCAGCAGTTACGGCGGGAGGGCCTTCAATGAGCAGTTCTTC; cdr3_aa: CASSYGGRAFNEQFF
d_call: .; clone_size: .; j_call: TRBJ2-5; v_call: TRBV18; cdr3_nt: TGTGCCAGCTCAACCCTGCCCGGGGGAGAGACCCAGTACTTC; cdr3_aa: CASSTLPGGETQYF
d_call: .; clone_size: .; j_call: TRBJ2-7; v_call: TRBV4-3; cdr3_nt: TGCGCCAGCAGCCAAGACCTCCCCCCCTACGAGCAGTACTTC; cdr3_aa: CASSQDLPPYEQYF
d_call: .; clone_size: .; j_call: TRBJ2-6; v_call: TRBV7-8; cdr3_nt: TGTGCCAGCAGCCCTCGGACAGTGACCCGCTCTGGGGCCAACGTCCTGACTTTC; cdr3_aa: CASSPRTVTRSGANVLTF
d_call: .; clone_size: .; j_call: TRBJ1-5; v_call: TRBV6-5; cdr3_nt: TGTGCCAGCAGACCACAGGAATATAGCAATCAGCCCCAGCATTTT; cdr3_aa: CASRPQEYSNQPQHF
d_call: .; clone_size: .; j_call: TRBJ2-1; v_call: TRBV29-1; cdr3_nt: TGCAGCGTTGCGGCTAGCAATGAGCAGTTCTTC; cdr3_aa: CSVAASNEQFF
d_call: .; clone_size: .; j_call: TRBJ2-1; v_call: TRBV11-3; cdr3_nt: TGTGCCAGCAAGGAGGGATGGGCGAGTGAGCAGTTCTTC; cdr3_aa: CASKEGWASEQFF